Included here is one TCR beta chain sequence, with context. The entry originates in a study of blood T cell repertoires in COVID-19. Study as a whole: T cells, B-cell-depleted T cells, or PBMCs supplied cDNA or gDNA.

Germline CDR1 and CDR2: KGHSH and LQKENI. J lost 9 bases, V lost 3 bases, and 5 bases had no gene match. The CDR3 extends over 14 amino acids. Repertoires were generated with immunoSEQ multiplex PCR, while TCRdb's copy carries only in-frame clones and drops some. The sample carries about 260,000 clones, 87% recorded once. Sequencing was carried out using peripheral blood. This chain links TRBV18 with TRBJ1-6; TRBD1 aligns across 7 bases. The TCR comes from a woman aged 45-65 years with acute or convalescent COVID-19. The CDR3 bases are TGTGCCAGCTCACCCGACAGGGCGGGTTCACCCCTCCACTTT. This sequence encodes CASSPDRAGSPLHF.